Described below is a single TCR beta chain sequence and its context. From germline, CDR1 is ENHRY and CDR2 SYGVKD. V lost 2 bases, J lost 4 bases, and 9 bases lay in between. The CDR3 is made up of 14 amino acids. The record originates from a study of T-cell memory formation after mild COVID-19. Study summary: TCR clusters mostly belonged to single donors.

MiXCR was run by TCRdb on the 5' RACE reads, yielding one entry per CDR3 protein. This table has 400,000 or so distinct CDR3 sequences, around 20% appearing once. The V call is TRBV10-3, the J call TRBJ1-3, with D unresolved. The receptor's source is an adult woman who had mild COVID-19 (a few samples of this study predate the infection). Cell type and time point are not known. Sequenced: PBMCs or a T cell subset sorted from them (not recorded which). The CDR3 region is CAISEMRSGNTIYF. The CDR3 bases are TGTGCCATCAGTGAGATGAGGAGCGGAAACACCATATATTTT.